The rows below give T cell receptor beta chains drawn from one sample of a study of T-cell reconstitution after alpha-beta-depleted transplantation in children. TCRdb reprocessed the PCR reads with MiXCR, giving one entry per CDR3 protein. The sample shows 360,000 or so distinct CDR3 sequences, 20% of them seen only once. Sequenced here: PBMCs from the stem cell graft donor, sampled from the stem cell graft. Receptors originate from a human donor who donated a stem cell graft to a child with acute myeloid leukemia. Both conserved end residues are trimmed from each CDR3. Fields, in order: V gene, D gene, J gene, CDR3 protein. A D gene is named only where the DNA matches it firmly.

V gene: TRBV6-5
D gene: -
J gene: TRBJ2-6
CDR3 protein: ASNWGDRLSGANVLT

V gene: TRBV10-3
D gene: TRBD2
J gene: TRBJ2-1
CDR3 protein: AIRGTSGSDDNEQF

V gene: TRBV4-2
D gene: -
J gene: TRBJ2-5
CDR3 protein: ASSQGLEQETQY

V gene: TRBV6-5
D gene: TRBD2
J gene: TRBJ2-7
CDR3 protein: ASRAGGGEQY

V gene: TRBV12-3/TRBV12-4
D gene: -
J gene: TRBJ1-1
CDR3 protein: ASSLRQGQEAF

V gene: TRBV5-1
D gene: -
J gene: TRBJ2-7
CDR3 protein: ASSPREYYEQY

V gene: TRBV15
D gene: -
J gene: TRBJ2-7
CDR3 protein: ATTTYEQY

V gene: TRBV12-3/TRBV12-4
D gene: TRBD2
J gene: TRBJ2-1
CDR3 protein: ASSHKTSGRAGEQF

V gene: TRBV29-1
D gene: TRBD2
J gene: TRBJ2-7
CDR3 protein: SVRGEREGFTYEQY

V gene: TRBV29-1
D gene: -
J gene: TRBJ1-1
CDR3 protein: SVEGGNTEAF

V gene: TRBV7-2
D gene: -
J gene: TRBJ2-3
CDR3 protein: ASSSLQVASTDTQY

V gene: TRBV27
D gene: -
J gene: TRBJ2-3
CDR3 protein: ASSPSRGLATSTDTQY

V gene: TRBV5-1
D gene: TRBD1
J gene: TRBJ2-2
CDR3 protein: ASSLADRGNTGELS

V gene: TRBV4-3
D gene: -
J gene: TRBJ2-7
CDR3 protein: ASSQERSGSEGYEQY

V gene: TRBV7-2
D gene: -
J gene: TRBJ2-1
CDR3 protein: ASSFLVAHEQF

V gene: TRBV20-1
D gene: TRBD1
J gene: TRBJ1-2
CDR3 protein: SAELQGAFGYT

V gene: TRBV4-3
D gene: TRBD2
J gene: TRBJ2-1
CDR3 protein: ASSQEIGTIREQF

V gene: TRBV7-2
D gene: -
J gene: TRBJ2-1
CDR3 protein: ASSLAVGRNNEQF

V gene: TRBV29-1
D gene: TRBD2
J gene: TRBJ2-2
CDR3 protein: SVGGRGGRELF

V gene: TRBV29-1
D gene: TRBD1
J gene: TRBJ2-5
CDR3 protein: RTGDQY

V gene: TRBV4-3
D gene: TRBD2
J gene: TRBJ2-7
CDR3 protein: ASSPRDSGRYEQY

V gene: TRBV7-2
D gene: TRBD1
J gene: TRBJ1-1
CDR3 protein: ASSLFRGDTEAF